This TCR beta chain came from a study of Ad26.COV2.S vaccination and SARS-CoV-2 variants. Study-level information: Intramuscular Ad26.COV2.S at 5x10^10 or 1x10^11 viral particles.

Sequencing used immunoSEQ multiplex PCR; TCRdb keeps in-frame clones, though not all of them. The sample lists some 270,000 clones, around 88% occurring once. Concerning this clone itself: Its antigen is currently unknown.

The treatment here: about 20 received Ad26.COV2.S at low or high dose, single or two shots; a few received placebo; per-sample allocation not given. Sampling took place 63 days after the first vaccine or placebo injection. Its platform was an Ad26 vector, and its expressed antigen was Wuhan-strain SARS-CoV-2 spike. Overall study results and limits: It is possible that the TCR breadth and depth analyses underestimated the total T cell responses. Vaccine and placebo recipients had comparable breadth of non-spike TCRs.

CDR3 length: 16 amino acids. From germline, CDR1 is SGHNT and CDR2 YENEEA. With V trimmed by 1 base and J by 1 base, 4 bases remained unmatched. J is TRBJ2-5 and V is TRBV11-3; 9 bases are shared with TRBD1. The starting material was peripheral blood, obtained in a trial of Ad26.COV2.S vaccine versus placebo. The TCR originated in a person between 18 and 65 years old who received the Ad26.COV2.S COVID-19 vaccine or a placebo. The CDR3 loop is CASSLVGTGTQETQYF. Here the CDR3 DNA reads TGTGCCAGCAGCTTAGTGGGGACAGGGACCCAAGAGACCCAGTACTTC.